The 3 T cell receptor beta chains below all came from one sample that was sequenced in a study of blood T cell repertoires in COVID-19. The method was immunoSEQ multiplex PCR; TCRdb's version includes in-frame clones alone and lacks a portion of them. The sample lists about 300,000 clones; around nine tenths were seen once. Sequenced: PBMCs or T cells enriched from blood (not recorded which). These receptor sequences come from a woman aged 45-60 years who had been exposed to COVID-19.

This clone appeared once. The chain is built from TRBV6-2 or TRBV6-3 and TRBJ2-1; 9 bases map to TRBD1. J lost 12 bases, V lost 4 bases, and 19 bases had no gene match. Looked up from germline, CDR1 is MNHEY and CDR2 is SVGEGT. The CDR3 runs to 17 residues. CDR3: CASSSLRGTGPSVGQFF. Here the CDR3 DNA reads TGTGCCAGCAGTTCCCTCCGTGGGACAGGGCCCTCCGTGGGGCAGTTCTTC.

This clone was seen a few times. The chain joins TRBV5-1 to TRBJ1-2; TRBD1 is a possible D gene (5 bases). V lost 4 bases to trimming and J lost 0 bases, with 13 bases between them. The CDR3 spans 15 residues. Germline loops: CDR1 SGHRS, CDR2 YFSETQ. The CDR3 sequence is CASSPRQITNYGYTF. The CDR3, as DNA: TGCGCCAGCAGCCCCAGACAGATTACTAACTATGGCTACACCTTC.

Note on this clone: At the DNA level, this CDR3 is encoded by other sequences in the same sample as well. The CDR3 DNA reads as TGCGCCAGCAGCTTATCGGGGGCTGGGGCCAACGTCCTGACTTTC. Protein product: CASSLSGAGANVLTF. The J gene is TRBJ2-6, the V gene TRBV5-1; D perhaps matches TRBD2 (6 bases). CDR1 and CDR2 from the germline V gene are SGHRS and YFSETQ. CDR3 length: 15 residues. V was clipped by 2 bases and J by 2 bases, with 8 bases between them.